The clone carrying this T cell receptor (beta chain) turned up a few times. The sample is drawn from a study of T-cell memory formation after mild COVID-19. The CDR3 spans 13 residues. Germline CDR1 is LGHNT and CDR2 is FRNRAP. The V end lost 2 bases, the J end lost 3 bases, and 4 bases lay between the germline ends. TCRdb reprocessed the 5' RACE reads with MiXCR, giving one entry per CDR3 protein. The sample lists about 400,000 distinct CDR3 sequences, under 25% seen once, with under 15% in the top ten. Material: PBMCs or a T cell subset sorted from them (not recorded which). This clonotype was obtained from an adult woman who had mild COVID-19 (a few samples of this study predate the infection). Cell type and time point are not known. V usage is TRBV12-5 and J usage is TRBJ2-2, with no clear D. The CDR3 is CASGLKYTGELFF. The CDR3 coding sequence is TGTGCTAGTGGTTTGAAGTACACCGGGGAGCTGTTTTTT.